This record looks at one T cell receptor (beta chain) sequence and its context. The germline V and J ends were trimmed by 4 bases and 5 bases, with 9 bases remaining between them. Looked up from germline, CDR1 is SGDLS and CDR2 is YYNGEE. The CDR3 sequence is 12 residues long. The sample is drawn from a study of T cell changes during pregnancy in multiple sclerosis. Repertoires were generated with immunoSEQ multiplex PCR, while TCRdb's copy carries only in-frame clones and drops some. Altogether about 40,000 clones are present, over 80% being singletons, with the ten largest covering roughly 4.9%. The chain is built from TRBV9 and TRBJ2-5; D is ambiguous. This sample comprised peripheral blood, obtained in the first trimester of pregnancy. The source of this sequence is a female donor in good health, enrolled as a control in a pregnancy study. CDR3 in amino acids: CASSQNGETQYF. The CDR3 DNA reads as TGTGCCAGCAGCCAGAACGGGGAGACCCAGTACTTC.